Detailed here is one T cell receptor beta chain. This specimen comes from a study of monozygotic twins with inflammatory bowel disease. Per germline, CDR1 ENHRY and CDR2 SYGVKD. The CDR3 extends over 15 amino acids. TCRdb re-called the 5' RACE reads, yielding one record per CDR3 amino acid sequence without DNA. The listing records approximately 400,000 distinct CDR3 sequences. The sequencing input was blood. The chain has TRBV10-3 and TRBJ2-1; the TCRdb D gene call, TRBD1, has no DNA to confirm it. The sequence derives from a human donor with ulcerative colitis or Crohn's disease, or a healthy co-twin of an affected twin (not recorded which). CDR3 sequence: CAISENGDAYNEQFF.